The entry that follows covers one T cell receptor beta chain sequence. Its antigen is as yet unknown. This entry is derived from a study of CD8 T cells in Susac syndrome. V dropped 1 base and J dropped 6; count of bases not matched to a gene: 5. This CDR3 is 13 amino acids long. From germline, CDR1 is DFQATT and CDR2 SNEGSKA (reference sequence). RNA was extracted with the RNeasy kit, and a quantity of roughly 0.5 to 1 ug was reverse transcribed using random hexamers. The CDR3 of TCR beta was amplified by immunoSEQ multiplex PCR across 54 Vbeta and 13 Jbeta. One entry per CDR3 protein, called by TCRdb with MiXCR from the immunoSEQ multiplex PCR reads. The profile shows some 220,000 distinct CDR3 sequences, roughly 96% of them singletons. General study findings and limits: An acknowledgment was made by the study that its TCR sequencing and HLA analysis involved relatively few individuals.

Treatment-naive patients with stable or active relapsing-remitting disease were the multiple sclerosis controls. TEMRA cells were FACS-enriched, while CD8+ and CD4+ T cells were negatively isolated. Sequencing was done on a sample of CD4+ T cells from PBMCs. The TCR was taken from a human donor with multiple sclerosis. V and J are TRBV20-1 and TRBJ1-2; 7 bases match TRBD1. CDR3 bases: TGCAGTGCTAGAGCGACAGGGTTAAATGGCTACACCTTC. It encodes CSARATGLNGYTF.